The 12 T cell receptor beta chains reported below all come from one sample, sequenced in a study of blood T cell repertoires in COVID-19. Profiled with immunoSEQ multiplex PCR; TCRdb holds only in-frame clones, not every one. The repertoire holds 350,000 to 400,000 clones, roughly nine tenths seen once, with around 0.94% in the top ten. What was sequenced was PBMCs or T cells enriched from blood (not recorded which). Receptors originate from a woman in her 40s who had been exposed to COVID-19.

The CDR3 DNA reads TGTGCCAGCAGTCGCGGACAGACCCGAGGAAACACCATATATTTT. This translates into CASSRGQTRGNTIYF. The genes are TRBV6-2 or TRBV6-3 and TRBJ1-3; possibly TRBD1 for D (6 bases). This CDR3 contains 15 residues. Between the trimmed V and J ends, which lost 5 bases and 4 bases, there was a span of 15 bases. Germline CDR1 MNHEY, CDR2 SVGEGT.

V usage is TRBV6-5 and J usage is TRBJ1-2; D might be TRBD1 (6 bases). This CDR3 comprises 14 residues. Germline V gives CDR1 MNHEY, CDR2 SVGAGI. Trimming pared 7 bases from V and 1 base from J, leaving 13 bases between. The CDR3 DNA reads TGTGCCAGCACTCAACAGGGTTTTAACTATGGCTACACCTTC. This gives the protein CASTQQGFNYGYTF.

V is TRBV7-2 and J is TRBJ2-1, with 10 bases that match TRBD2. The CDR3 has 19 residues. Per germline, CDR1 SGHTA and CDR2 FQGNSA. Unmatched junction bases numbered 21, after V lost 7 bases and J lost 6 bases. The CDR3 coding sequence is TGTGCCAGCACCACCGGGAGCGGGAGGGCCGCGGGGAGAATCAATGAGCAGTTCTTC. This sequence encodes CASTTGSGRAAGRINEQFF.

The CDR3 region has the DNA TGTGCCAGCAGTTCCCTTAGCCGGAGCACAGATACGCAGTATTTT. Translated: CASSSLSRSTDTQYF. The rearrangement joins TRBV6-2 or TRBV6-3 to TRBJ2-3; D not certain. V was cut by 4 bases and J by 0 bases, with 11 bases left in between. Germline V gene data show CDR1 as MNHEY and CDR2 as SVGEGT. There are 15 residues in the CDR3.

The CDR3 DNA reads as TGCAGCGCCCTGACAGGGCCTGGAAACACCATATATTTT. Its translation is CSALTGPGNTIYF. J is TRBJ1-3 and V is TRBV29-1; 7 bases match TRBD1. CDR1 and CDR2 (germline): SQVTM, ANQGSEA. This CDR3 comprises 13 residues. V was clipped by 7 bases and J by 2 bases; unmatched bases: 5.

The CDR3 nucleotides read TGTGCCAGCAGCCCGCGCGGAGCAGATACGCAGTATTTT. This encodes CASSPRGADTQYF. The rearrangement uses TRBV9 and TRBJ2-3; the D is unclear. The CDR3 is 13 residues long. Trimming stripped 4 bases from V and 4 bases from J, with 10 bases between. Germline CDR1 and CDR2: SGDLS and YYNGEE.

The chain couples TRBV3-1 (or the pseudogene TRBV3-2) to TRBJ2-3; D possibly corresponds to TRBD1 (5 bases). Germline V gene sequence: CDR1 LGHDT, CDR2 YNNKEL (reference sequence). The CDR3 extends over 14 amino acids. V was shortened by 3 bases and J by 4 bases, with 11 bases between the two germline ends. CDR3 DNA: TGTGCCAGCAGCCACTCAGGGTCCGCAGATACGCAGTATTTT. Its translation: CASSHSGSADTQYF.

This rearrangement joins TRBV4-2 to TRBJ1-2; no clear D. Germline CDR1 reads LGHNA; CDR2 reads YNFKEQ. V was clipped by 0 bases and J by 7 bases, with 12 bases between them. The CDR3 length is 14 residues. This CDR3 is CASSQDGSSRGYTF. The CDR3, as DNA: TGTGCCAGCAGCCAAGACGGTTCCTCGCGTGGCTACACCTTC.

The V call is TRBV6-5, the J call TRBJ2-1; perhaps TRBD2 as D (5 bases). Trimming removed 6 bases at V and 0 bases at J, with 9 bases between. There are 14 residues in the CDR3. CDR1 is MNHEY and CDR2 is SVGAGI in the germline V gene. CDR3 nucleotides: TGTGCCAGCAGGCGGAGGAGCTCCTACAATGAGCAGTTCTTC. Protein sequence: CASRRRSSYNEQFF.

This clone has just one count. V is TRBV18 and J is TRBJ2-1, with 7 bases matching TRBD1. There are 16 residues in the CDR3. After removal of 3 bases from V and 5 bases from J, the junction contained 10 bases not matched to a gene. Germline CDR1 KGHSH, CDR2 LQKENI. CDR3 sequence reads: CASSPPTTGSDNEQFF. CDR3 DNA: TGTGCCAGCTCACCCCCAACGACAGGGTCGGACAATGAGCAGTTCTTC.

This clone was counted a single time. The chain links TRBV28 to TRBJ2-7, with TRBD2 matching 9 bases. This CDR3 region has 14 residues. CDR1 MDHEN and CDR2 SYDVKM come from the germline V gene. Trimming at V came to 9 bases and at J to 3 bases, leaving 9 bases not matched to a gene. This CDR3 is CASIKTSGVYEQYF. The CDR3 DNA follows: TGTGCCAGTATCAAGACTAGCGGTGTCTACGAGCAGTACTTC.

The V and J genes are TRBV6-5 and TRBJ2-2; TRBD2 is a possible D gene (6 bases). Germline CDR1 reads MNHEY; CDR2 reads SVGAGI. The CDR3 runs to 14 residues. The V and J ends lost 10 bases and 3 bases respectively, with 15 bases between them. CDR3 sequence (DNA): TGTGCCACCACGGGGACTCGAGACACCGGGGAGCTGTTTTTT. This sequence encodes CATTGTRDTGELFF.